Listed below are T cell receptor beta chains from one sample, sequenced in a study of cytomegalovirus exposure and HLA in healthy donors. Sequenced by immunoSEQ multiplex PCR; TCRdb stores in-frame clones only, minus some. The profile shows over 75,000 clones, 85% of them singletons. Sequenced input: PBMCs. The receptors derive from a man younger than 30 in good health and CMV-seropositive. The CDR3 runs from the conserved cysteine through the conserved F or W. The order of the fields is clone size, V gene, J gene, D gene, CDR3 protein, CDR3 DNA. A D gene is named only where the DNA matches it firmly. Where a row states a size, it is once, few, many or the class of an expanded clone; other rows omit it.

once	TRBV6-1	TRBJ2-2	TRBD2	CASSGGRLAGEGELFF	TGTGCCAGCAGTGGAGGAAGACTAGCGGGGGAAGGGGAGCTGTTTTTT
.	TRBV2	TRBJ1-1	TRBD1	CASSLTGPRYTEAFF	TGTGCCAGCAGTTTGACAGGGCCAAGATATACTGAAGCTTTCTTT
.	TRBV4-1	TRBJ1-2	.	CASSQEAGPRGYTF	TGCGCCAGCAGCCAAGAGGCGGGCCCGAGGGGCTACACCTTC
.	TRBV6-5	TRBJ1-1	.	CASSYSSGLWNTEAFF	TGTGCCAGCAGTTACTCGTCGGGACTCTGGAACACTGAAGCTTTCTTT
.	TRBV7-3	TRBJ2-5	TRBD1	CASSLTGGSGETQYF	TGTGCCAGCAGCTTAACAGGGGGCTCCGGGGAGACCCAGTACTTC
.	TRBV2	TRBJ2-3	TRBD1	CASSWGQGRADTQYF	TGTGCCAGCAGTTGGGGACAGGGGCGCGCAGATACGCAGTATTTT
.	TRBV5-5	TRBJ1-4	.	CASSLRGPATNEKLFF	TGTGCCAGCAGCTTGAGAGGTCCAGCAACTAATGAAAAACTGTTTTTT
.	TRBV7-2	TRBJ2-7	.	CASSSGEYEQYF	TGTGCCAGCAGCTCGGGAGAGTACGAGCAGTACTTC
.	TRBV28	TRBJ2-1	.	CASSFVDSHGRNEQFF	TGTGCCAGCAGTTTCGTAGACTCCCACGGTCGGAATGAGCAGTTCTTC
.	TRBV5-6	TRBJ1-2	TRBD1	CASSNRGNEDYGYTF	TGTGCCAGCAGCAACAGGGGCAATGAAGACTATGGCTACACCTTC
once	TRBV4-1	TRBJ2-2	.	CASSQVAFAGNGELFF	TGCGCCAGCAGCCAAGTAGCTTTCGCGGGGAACGGGGAGCTGTTTTTT
.	TRBV11-2	TRBJ1-1	.	CASSFSSGTGTEAFF	TGTGCCAGCAGCTTTTCCTCAGGAACGGGGACTGAAGCTTTCTTT
.	TRBV2	TRBJ2-1	.	CASRGLPSSYNEQFF	TGTGCCAGCAGGGGGCTTCCAAGCTCCTACAATGAGCAGTTCTTC
.	TRBV5-4	TRBJ2-5	TRBD2	CASSVRPGTSERKETQYF	TGTGCCAGCAGCGTCCGTCCCGGGACTAGCGAAAGAAAAGAGACCCAGTACTTC